This passage covers 9 T cell receptor beta chains from one sample sequenced in a study of T cell responses to AZD1222 COVID-19 vaccine. TCRdb keeps only in-frame clones here, not all; method: immunoSEQ multiplex PCR. The data hold 150,000 or so clones, with roughly 89% observed a single time. The sequencing here drew on peripheral blood, taken on day 0 of AZD1222 vaccination. Receptors were obtained from an adult in good health.

The rearrangement links TRBV10-2 to TRBJ2-1; D is uncertain. Between the trimmed V and J ends, which lost 3 bases and 0 bases, there was a span of 9 bases. Germline assignment: CDR1 WSHSY and CDR2 SAAADI. The CDR3 is 15 amino acids. CDR3 sequence (DNA): TGCGCCAGCAGTGAAGGGTTGAGCTCCTACAATGAGCAGTTCTTC. Residues: CASSEGLSSYNEQFF.

The genes are TRBV19 and TRBJ1-5, with D unresolved. CDR3 size: 15 residues. CDR1 is LNHDA and CDR2 is SQIVND in the germline V gene (reference sequence). V gave up 6 bases and J gave up 0 bases, with 12 bases separating them. The CDR3 sequence is CASSPGSISNQPQHF. CDR3 DNA: TGTGCCAGTAGCCCTGGGTCAATTAGCAATCAGCCCCAGCATTTT.

The genes are TRBV27 and TRBJ1-4; D is perhaps TRBD1 (6 bases). The length of the CDR3 is 17 residues. The V end lost 3 bases, the J end lost 0 bases, and 14 bases lay between the germline ends. Germline V gives CDR1 MNHEY, CDR2 SMNVEV (reference sequence). This chain's CDR3 is CASSFYGQFATNEKLFF. CDR3 sequence (DNA): TGTGCCAGCAGTTTTTATGGACAGTTTGCAACTAATGAAAAACTGTTTTTT.

The chain uses TRBV3-1 (or the pseudogene TRBV3-2) and TRBJ2-3; 9 bases agree with TRBD2. Germline loops: CDR1 LGHDT, CDR2 YNNKEL (reference sequence). This CDR3 is 18 amino acids long. The V gene end was trimmed by 1 base and the J gene end by 0 bases; junction bases not matched to a gene: 8. The CDR3 loop is CASSQGRPSGTSTDTQYF. CDR3 DNA: TGTGCCAGCAGCCAAGGGCGCCCTAGCGGGACGAGCACAGATACGCAGTATTTT.

The chain has TRBV2 and TRBJ2-3; D gene uncertain. Germline CDR1 SNHLY, CDR2 FYNNEI. The germline V and J ends were trimmed by 1 base and 0 bases, with 11 bases remaining between them. The CDR3 runs to 16 residues. The CDR3, as DNA: TGTGCCAGCAGTGAAGGGTTAGCAGCTAGCACAGATACGCAGTATTTT. It encodes CASSEGLAASTDTQYF.

V is TRBV4-2 and J is TRBJ2-6; D may be TRBD2 (6 bases). This CDR3 has 18 amino acids. Trimming took 2 bases from V and 3 from J, leaving 17 bases between them. Germline CDR1 is LGHNA and CDR2 is YNFKEQ. The CDR3 sequence: CASSQSGSIGFGANVLTF. DNA of the CDR3: TGTGCCAGCAGCCAATCCGGGAGCATTGGGTTTGGGGCCAACGTCCTGACTTTC.

This rearrangement joins TRBV5-1 to TRBJ2-1; TRBD2 agrees at 8 bases. Looked up from germline, CDR1 is SGHRS and CDR2 is YFSETQ. The length of the CDR3 is 15 residues. Germline trimming cut 3 bases from V and 6 bases from J; bases unmatched to any gene: 8. Written as DNA, the CDR3 is TGCGCCAGCAGCTCGACGGGAGGGCCAGGCAATGAGCAGTTCTTC. Its translation is CASSSTGGPGNEQFF. Supplemented by reference TRBV5-1 and TRBJ2-1, the full variable domain reads KAGVTQTPRYLIKTRGQQVTLSCSPISGHRSVSWYQQTPGQGLQFLFEYFSETQRNKGNFPGRFSGRQFSNSRSEMNVSTLELGDSALYLCASSSTGGPGNEQFFGPGTRLTVL.

The genes are TRBV28 and TRBJ2-7; 7 nucleotides match TRBD1. The germline V gene has CDR1 MDHEN and CDR2 SYDVKM. The trim removed 3 bases at V and 7 bases at J, leaving 15 bases unmatched. CDR3 length: 16 residues. The CDR3 nucleotides are TGTGCCAGCAGTTTGTACACAGGGGTCTCCCCCAGGGAGCAGTACTTC. This gives the protein CASSLYTGVSPREQYF.

The rearrangement uses TRBV5-1 and TRBJ2-7; the D gene could be TRBD1 or TRBD2 (6 bases each). The CDR3 totals 14 residues. Trimming removed 4 bases from V and 1 base from J, with 12 bases in between. Per germline, CDR1 SGHRS and CDR2 YFSETQ. The CDR3 DNA reads as TGCGCCAGCAGCCCCGGGGGCTTGTCCTACGAGCAGTACTTC. This codes for CASSPGGLSYEQYF.